This T cell receptor beta chain comes out of a study of Ad26.COV2.S vaccination and SARS-CoV-2 variants. Study-wide background: Recipients of Ad26.COV2.S got it intramuscularly, once or twice 56 days apart.

This clone has a handful of counts. Its antigen is currently unknown. Assay used: immunoSEQ multiplex PCR; TCRdb lists only in-frame clones, some missing. The sample includes about 680,000 clones, 80% to 90% of them seen just once. Germline V gene lookup returns CDR1 MNHNY and CDR2 SVGAGI (reference sequence). V lost 10 bases, J lost 6 bases, and 18 bases lay in between. The CDR3 is 13 residues long. Notes on the study in general: The TCR breadth and depth analyses may have understated or missed part of the total T cell responses.

Stated treatment: roughly 19 received Ad26.COV2.S at low or high dose, single or two shots; about 5 received placebo; per-sample allocation not given. Specimens were obtained on day 63 following the first vaccine or placebo injection. Donation came from an adult in Boston who was aged 18-55 years. SARS-CoV-2 spike from the Wuhan strain was encoded by the vaccine, an Ad26 vector. The sequence derives from a person aged 18-65 years who received the Ad26.COV2.S COVID-19 vaccine or a placebo. The chain recombines TRBV6-6 with TRBJ1-2; no definite D call. The sample here was peripheral blood, taken in a trial of Ad26.COV2.S vaccine versus placebo. CDR3 in amino acids: CATKGGEANGYTF. CDR3 DNA sequence: TGTGCCACCAAGGGTGGGGAGGCAAATGGCTACACCTTC.